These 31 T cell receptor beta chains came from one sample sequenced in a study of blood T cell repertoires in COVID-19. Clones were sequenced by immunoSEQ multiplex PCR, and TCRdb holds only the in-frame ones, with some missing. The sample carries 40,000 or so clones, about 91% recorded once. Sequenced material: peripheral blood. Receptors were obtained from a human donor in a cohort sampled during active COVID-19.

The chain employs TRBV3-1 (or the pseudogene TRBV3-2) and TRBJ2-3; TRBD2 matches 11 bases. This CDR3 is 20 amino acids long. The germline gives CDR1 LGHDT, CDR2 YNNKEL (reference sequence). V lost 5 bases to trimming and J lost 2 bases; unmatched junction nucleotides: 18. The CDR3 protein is CASSSGQGATSGTITDTQYF. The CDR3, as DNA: TGTGCCAGCAGCTCAGGGCAGGGGGCGACTAGCGGGACAATCACAGATACGCAGTATTTT.

The CDR3 spells CASSLWGGAGLSNQPQHF. The CDR3 nucleotides read TGTGCCAGCAGTTTATGGGGAGGAGCCGGGTTGAGCAATCAGCCCCAGCATTTT. V is TRBV28 and J is TRBJ1-5; D remains ambiguous. V dropped 0 bases and J dropped 1 base, with 16 bases sitting between them. Germline lookup yields CDR1 MDHEN and CDR2 SYDVKM. The CDR3 covers 18 residues. The entire variable domain, with the rest obtained from reference TRBV28 and TRBJ1-5, is as follows: DVKVTQSSRYLVKRTGEKVFLECVQDMDHENMFWYRQDPGLGLRLIYFSYDVKMKEKGDIPEGYSVSREKKERFSLILESASTNQTSMYLCASSLWGGAGLSNQPQHFGDGTRLSIL.

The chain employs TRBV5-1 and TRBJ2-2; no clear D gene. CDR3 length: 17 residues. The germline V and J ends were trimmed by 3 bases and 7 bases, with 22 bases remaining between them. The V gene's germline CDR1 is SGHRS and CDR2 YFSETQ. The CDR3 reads CASSSTRLDELVGELFF. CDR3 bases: TGCGCCAGCAGCTCCACCCGACTTGATGAGTTGGTCGGGGAGCTGTTTTTT.

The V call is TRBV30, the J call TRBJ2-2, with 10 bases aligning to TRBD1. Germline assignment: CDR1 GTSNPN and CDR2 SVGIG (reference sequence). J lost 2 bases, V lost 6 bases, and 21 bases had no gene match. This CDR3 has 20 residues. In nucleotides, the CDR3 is TGTGCCTGTCGATACCGGGACAGGGGTCCCACTAGCGTTAACACCGGGGAGCTGTTTTTT. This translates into CACRYRDRGPTSVNTGELFF.

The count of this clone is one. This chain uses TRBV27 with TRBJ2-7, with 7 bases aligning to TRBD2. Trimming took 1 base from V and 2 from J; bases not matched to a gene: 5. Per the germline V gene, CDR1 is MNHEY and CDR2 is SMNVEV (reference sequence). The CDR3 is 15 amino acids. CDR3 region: CASSLLASGTYEQYF. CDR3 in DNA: TGTGCCAGCAGTTTATTGGCTAGCGGAACCTACGAGCAGTACTTC.

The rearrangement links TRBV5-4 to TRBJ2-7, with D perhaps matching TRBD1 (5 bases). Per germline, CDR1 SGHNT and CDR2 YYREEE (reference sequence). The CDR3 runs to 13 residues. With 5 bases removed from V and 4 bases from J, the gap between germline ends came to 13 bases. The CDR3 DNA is TGTGCCAGCAGGGGGCCGGGTGGATACGAGCAGTACTTC. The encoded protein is CASRGPGGYEQYF.

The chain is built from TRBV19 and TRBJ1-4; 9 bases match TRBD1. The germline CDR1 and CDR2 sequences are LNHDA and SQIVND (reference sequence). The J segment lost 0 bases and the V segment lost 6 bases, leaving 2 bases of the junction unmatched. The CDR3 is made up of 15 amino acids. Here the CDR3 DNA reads TGTGCCAGTAGGGACAGGGGAACAACTAATGAAAAACTGTTTTTT. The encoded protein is CASRDRGTTNEKLFF.

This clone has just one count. As DNA, the CDR3 is TGCGCCAGCAGTCAAGCGGATACGCAGTATTTT. It codes for CASSQADTQYF. J is TRBJ2-3 and V is TRBV10-2; D not resolved. In germline, CDR1 is WSHSY, CDR2 SAAADI. The CDR3 loop spans 11 amino acids. The V and J ends lost 5 bases and 6 bases respectively, with 6 bases between them.

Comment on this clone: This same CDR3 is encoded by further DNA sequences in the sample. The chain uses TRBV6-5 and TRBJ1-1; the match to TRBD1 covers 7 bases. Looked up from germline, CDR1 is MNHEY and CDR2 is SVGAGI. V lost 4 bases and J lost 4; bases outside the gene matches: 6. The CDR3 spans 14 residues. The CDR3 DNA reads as TGTGCCAGCAGTTCCTCAGGGGGGGGCACTGAAGCTTTCTTT. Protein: CASSSSGGGTEAFF.

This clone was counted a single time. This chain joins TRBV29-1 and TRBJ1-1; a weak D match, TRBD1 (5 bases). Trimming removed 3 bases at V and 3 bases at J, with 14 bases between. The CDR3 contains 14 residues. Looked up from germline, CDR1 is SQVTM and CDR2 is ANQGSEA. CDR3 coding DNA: TGCAGCGTTGATCCTAGCCGGGGGGACACTGAAGCTTTCTTT. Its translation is CSVDPSRGDTEAFF. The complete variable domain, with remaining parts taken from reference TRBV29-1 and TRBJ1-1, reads SAVISQKPSRDICQRGTSLTIQCQVDSQVTMMFWYRQQPGQSLTLIATANQGSEATYESGFVIDKFPISRPNLTFSTLTVSNMSPEDSSIYLCSVDPSRGDTEAFFGQGTRLTVV.

The CDR3 DNA is TGTGCCAGCAGTTTATCTCGCATTGGTTCGGGAGAACTGTTTTTT. This translates into CASSLSRIGSGELFF. The chain is built from TRBV27 and TRBJ1-4; D gene uncertain. Looked up from germline, CDR1 is MNHEY and CDR2 is SMNVEV (reference sequence). The CDR3 is made up of 15 amino acids. The V gene lost 0 bases and the J gene lost 12 bases, with 17 bases spanning the gap. The full variable domain, in which reference TRBV27 and TRBJ1-4 provide the parts outside the CDR3, is EAQVTQNPRYLITVTGKKLTVTCSQNMNHEYMSWYRQDPGLGLRQIYYSMNVEVTDKGDVPEGYKVSRKEKRNFPLILESPSPNQTSLYFCASSLSRIGSGELFFGSGTQLSVL.

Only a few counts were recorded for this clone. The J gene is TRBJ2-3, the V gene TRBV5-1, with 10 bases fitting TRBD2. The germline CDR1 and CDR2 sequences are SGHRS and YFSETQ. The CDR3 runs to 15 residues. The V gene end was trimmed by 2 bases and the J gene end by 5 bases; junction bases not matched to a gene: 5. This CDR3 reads CASSFLAGVVDTQYF. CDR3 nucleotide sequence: TGCGCCAGCAGCTTCCTAGCGGGGGTGGTAGATACGCAGTATTTT. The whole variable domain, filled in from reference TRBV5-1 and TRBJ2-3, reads KAGVTQTPRYLIKTRGQQVTLSCSPISGHRSVSWYQQTPGQGLQFLFEYFSETQRNKGNFPGRFSGRQFSNSRSEMNVSTLELGDSALYLCASSFLAGVVDTQYFGPGTRLTVL.

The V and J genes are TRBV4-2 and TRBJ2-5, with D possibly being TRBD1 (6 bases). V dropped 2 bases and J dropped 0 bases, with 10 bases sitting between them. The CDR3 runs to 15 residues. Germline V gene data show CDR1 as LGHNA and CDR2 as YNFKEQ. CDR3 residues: CASSQNGGNQETQYF. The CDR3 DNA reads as TGTGCCAGCAGCCAAAATGGGGGCAACCAAGAGACCCAGTACTTC.

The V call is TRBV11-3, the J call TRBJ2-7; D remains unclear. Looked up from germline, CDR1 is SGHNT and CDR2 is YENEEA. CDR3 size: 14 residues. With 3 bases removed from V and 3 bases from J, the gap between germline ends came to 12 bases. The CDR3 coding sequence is TGTGCCAGCAGCTTTGTCGGGTACGTCTACGAGCAGTACTTC. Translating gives CASSFVGYVYEQYF.

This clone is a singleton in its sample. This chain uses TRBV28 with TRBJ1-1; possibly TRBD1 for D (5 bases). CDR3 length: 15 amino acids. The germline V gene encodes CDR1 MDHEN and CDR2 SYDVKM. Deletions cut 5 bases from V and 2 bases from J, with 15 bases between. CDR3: CASSERGGSNTEAFF. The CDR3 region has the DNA TGTGCCAGCAGTGAACGCGGGGGGTCTAACACTGAAGCTTTCTTT.

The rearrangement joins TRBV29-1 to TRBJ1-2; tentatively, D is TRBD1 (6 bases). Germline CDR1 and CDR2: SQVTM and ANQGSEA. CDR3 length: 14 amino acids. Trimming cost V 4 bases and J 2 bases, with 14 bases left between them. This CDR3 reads CSVVSRGQNYGYTF. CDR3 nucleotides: TGCAGCGTTGTCAGCAGGGGTCAAAACTATGGCTACACCTTC. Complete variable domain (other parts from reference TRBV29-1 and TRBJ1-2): SAVISQKPSRDICQRGTSLTIQCQVDSQVTMMFWYRQQPGQSLTLIATANQGSEATYESGFVIDKFPISRPNLTFSTLTVSNMSPEDSSIYLCSVVSRGQNYGYTFGSGTRLTVV.

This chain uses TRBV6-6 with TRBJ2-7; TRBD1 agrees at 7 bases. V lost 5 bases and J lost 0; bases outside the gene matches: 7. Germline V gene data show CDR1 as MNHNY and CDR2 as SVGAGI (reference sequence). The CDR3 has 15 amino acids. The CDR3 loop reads CASSPRQGNSYEQYF. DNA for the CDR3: TGTGCCAGCAGTCCGCGACAGGGTAACTCCTACGAGCAGTACTTC.

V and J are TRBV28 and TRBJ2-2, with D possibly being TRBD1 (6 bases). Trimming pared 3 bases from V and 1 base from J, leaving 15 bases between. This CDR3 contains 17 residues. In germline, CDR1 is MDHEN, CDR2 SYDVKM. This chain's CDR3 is CASSFIVRGLNTGELFF. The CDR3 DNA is TGTGCCAGCAGTTTCATAGTGAGGGGGTTGAACACCGGGGAGCTGTTTTTT. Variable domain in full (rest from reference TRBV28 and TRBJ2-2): DVKVTQSSRYLVKRTGEKVFLECVQDMDHENMFWYRQDPGLGLRLIYFSYDVKMKEKGDIPEGYSVSREKKERFSLILESASTNQTSMYLCASSFIVRGLNTGELFFGEGSRLTVL.

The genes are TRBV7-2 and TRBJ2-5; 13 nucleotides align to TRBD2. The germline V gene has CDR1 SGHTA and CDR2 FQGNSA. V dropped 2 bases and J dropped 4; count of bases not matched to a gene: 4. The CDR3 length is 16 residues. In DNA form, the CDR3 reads TGTGCCAGCAGCTTACTACTAGCGGGGGGGCTAGAGACCCAGTACTTC. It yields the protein CASSLLLAGGLETQYF.

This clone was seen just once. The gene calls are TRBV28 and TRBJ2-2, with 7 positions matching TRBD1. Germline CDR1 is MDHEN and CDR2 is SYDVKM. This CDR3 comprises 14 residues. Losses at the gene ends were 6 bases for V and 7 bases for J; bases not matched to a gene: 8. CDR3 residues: CASRAGTVRGELFF. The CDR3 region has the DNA TGTGCCAGCAGGGCAGGGACAGTACGCGGGGAGCTGTTTTTT.

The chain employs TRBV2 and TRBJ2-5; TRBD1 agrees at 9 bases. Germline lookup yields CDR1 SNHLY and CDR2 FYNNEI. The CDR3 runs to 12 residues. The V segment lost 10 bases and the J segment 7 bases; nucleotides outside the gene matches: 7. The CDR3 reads CATVMTGGTQYF. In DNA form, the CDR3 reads TGTGCCACCGTCATGACAGGGGGGACCCAGTACTTC.

CDR3 in DNA: TGCGCCAGCAGCCAAGATCCAGGGGGCCTTTATAATTCACCCCTCCACTTT. It yields the protein CASSQDPGGLYNSPLHF. The V gene is TRBV4-3, the J gene TRBJ1-6; TRBD1 aligns across 8 bases. Per germline, CDR1 LGHNA and CDR2 YSLEER. Germline trimming cut 0 bases from V and 4 bases from J; bases unmatched to any gene: 5. CDR3 length: 17 residues.

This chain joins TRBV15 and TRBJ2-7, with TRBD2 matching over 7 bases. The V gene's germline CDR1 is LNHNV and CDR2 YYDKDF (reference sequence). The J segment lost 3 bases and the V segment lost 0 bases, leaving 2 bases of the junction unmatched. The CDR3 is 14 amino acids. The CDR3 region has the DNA TGTGCCACCAGCAGAGATTCGGGGGGCTACGAGCAGTACTTC. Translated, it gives CATSRDSGGYEQYF.

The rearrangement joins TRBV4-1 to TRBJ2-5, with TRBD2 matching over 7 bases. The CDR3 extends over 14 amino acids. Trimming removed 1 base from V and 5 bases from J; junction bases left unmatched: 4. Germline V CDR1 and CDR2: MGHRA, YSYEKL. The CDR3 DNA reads TGCGCCAGCAGCCAAGCGGGACTATTGGAGACCCAGTACTTC. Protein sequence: CASSQAGLLETQYF.

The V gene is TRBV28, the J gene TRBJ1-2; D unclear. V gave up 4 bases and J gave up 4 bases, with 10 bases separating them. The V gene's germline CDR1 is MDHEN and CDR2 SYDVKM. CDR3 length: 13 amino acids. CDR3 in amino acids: CASSSRQVYGYTF. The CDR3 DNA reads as TGTGCCAGCAGTTCACGGCAGGTCTATGGCTACACCTTC.

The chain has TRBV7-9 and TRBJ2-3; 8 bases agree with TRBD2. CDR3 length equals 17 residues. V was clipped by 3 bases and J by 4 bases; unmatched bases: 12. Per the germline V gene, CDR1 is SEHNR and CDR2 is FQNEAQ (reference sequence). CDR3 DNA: TGTGCCAGCAGCTTTCTAGCCCAGCGGGAGTCACCAGATACGCAGTATTTT. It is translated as CASSFLAQRESPDTQYF. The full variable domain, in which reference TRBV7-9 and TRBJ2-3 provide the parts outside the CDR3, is DTGVSQNPRHKITKRGQNVTFRCDPISEHNRLYWYRQTLGQGPEFLTYFQNEAQLEKSRLLSDRFSAERPKGSFSTLEIQRTEQGDSAMYLCASSFLAQRESPDTQYFGPGTRLTVL.

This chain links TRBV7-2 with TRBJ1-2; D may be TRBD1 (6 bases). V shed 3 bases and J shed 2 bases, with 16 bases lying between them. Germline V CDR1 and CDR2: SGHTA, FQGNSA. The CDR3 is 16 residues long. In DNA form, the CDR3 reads TGTGCCAGCAGCTTGAGGTCCGGGACACTAAACTATGGCTACACCTTC. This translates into CASSLRSGTLNYGYTF.

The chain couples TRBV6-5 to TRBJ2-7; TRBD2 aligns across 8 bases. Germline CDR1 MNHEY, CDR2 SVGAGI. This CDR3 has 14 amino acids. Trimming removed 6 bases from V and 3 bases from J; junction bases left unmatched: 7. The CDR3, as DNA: TGTGCCAGCAGCTCCGGGACTAGAGTCTACGAGCAGTACTTC. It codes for CASSSGTRVYEQYF.

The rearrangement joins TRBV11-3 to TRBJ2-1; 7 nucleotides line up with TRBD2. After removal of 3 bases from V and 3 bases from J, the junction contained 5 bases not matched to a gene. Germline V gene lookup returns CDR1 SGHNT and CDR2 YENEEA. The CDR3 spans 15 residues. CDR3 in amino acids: CASSLGLAVYNEQFF. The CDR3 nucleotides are TGTGCCAGCAGCTTGGGGCTAGCGGTCTACAATGAGCAGTTCTTC.

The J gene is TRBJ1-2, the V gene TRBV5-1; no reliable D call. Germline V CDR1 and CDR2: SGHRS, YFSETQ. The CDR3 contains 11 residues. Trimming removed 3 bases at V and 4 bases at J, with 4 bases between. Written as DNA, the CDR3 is TGCGCCAGCAGCTCCGTCTATGGCTACACCTTC. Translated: CASSSVYGYTF.

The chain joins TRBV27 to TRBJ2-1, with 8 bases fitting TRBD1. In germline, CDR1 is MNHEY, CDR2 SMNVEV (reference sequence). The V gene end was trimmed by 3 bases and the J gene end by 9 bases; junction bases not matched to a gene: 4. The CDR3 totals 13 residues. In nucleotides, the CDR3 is TGTGCCAGCAGTTTGGACAGGGCCTCTGAGCAGTTCTTC. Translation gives CASSLDRASEQFF.